These T cell receptor beta chains were read from a single sample in a study of CD8+ T cells in alopecia areata. Produced via immunoSEQ multiplex PCR; TCRdb's table is partial and in-frame only. This table holds about 200,000 clones, approximately 53% found once. Sequenced input: CD8+ T cells sorted from blood. These receptors originate from a human donor in good health. Both conserved end residues are part of each CDR3. The D gene is left open where the match is weak. Size is stated for part of the rows, as once, few or many counts, or as a class when the clone is expanded.

>NA|NA|TRBJ2-7|TRBV4-1
CASSPVAGSEWEQYF
TGCGCCAGCAGCCCTGTGGCCGGGTCCGAATGGGAGCAGTACTTC
>NA|NA|TRBJ2-7|TRBV6-5
CASSYSWDSNYEQYF
TGTGCCAGCAGTTACTCGTGGGACTCCAACTACGAGCAGTACTTC
>NA|NA|TRBJ2-7|TRBV11-2
CASSLGSRGPSYEQYF
TGTGCCAGCAGCTTGGGCTCCCGGGGGCCTTCCTACGAGCAGTACTTC
>NA|NA|TRBJ2-2|TRBV2
CASSESAGSTGELFF
TGTGCCAGCAGTGAATCGGCAGGGAGCACCGGGGAGCTGTTTTTT
>NA|NA|TRBJ1-1|TRBV13
CASSLIREGTEAFF
TGTGCCAGCAGCTTAATCCGTGAGGGCACTGAAGCTTTCTTT
>NA|NA|TRBJ1-2|TRBV13
CASSLDAKDGYTF
TGTGCCAGCAGCTTAGATGCAAAAGATGGCTACACCTTC
>NA|NA|TRBJ2-7|TRBV5-1
CASSFGAGTYEQYF
TGCGCCAGCAGCTTCGGGGCAGGGACCTACGAGCAGTACTTC
>NA|NA|TRBJ1-3|TRBV29-1
CSGASGNTIYF
TGCAGCGGGGCCTCTGGAAACACCATATATTTT
>NA|NA|TRBJ2-7|TRBV5-6
CASSTGQSYEQYF
TGTGCCAGCAGCACCGGACAGTCCTACGAGCAGTACTTC
>NA|NA|TRBJ2-1|TRBV29-1
CSAGQAGNNEQFF
TGCAGCGCCGGTCAGGCAGGGAACAATGAGCAGTTCTTC
>TRBD1|NA|TRBJ1-1|TRBV7-9
CASSTDRAEAFF
TGTGCCAGCAGCACTGACAGGGCTGAAGCTTTCTTT
>NA|NA|TRBJ2-5|TRBV29-1
CSLRGGRETQYF
TGCAGCCTTAGGGGGGGACGAGAGACCCAGTACTTC
>NA|NA|TRBJ1-1|TRBV25-1
CASSSPGPEAFF
TGTGCCAGCTCCTCTCCGGGGCCTGAAGCTTTCTTT
>TRBD2|many|TRBJ2-1|TRBV19
CASSSLAGDYNEQFF
TGTGCCAGTAGTAGTCTAGCGGGGGATTACAATGAGCAGTTCTTC
>NA|NA|TRBJ2-7|TRBV27
CASSLGGGPYEQYF
TGTGCCAGCAGTTTAGGGGGGGGCCCCTACGAGCAGTACTTC